Listed below are T cell receptor beta chains from one sample, sequenced in a study of T-cell memory formation after mild COVID-19. Via MiXCR, TCRdb re-called the 5' RACE reads, giving one row per CDR3 protein. The profile covers some 300,000 distinct CDR3 sequences, with less than 25% appearing a single time and 21% taken by the ten largest. Sequencing was performed on PBMCs or a T cell subset sorted from them (not recorded which). Receptor source: a young man who had mild COVID-19 (a few samples of this study predate the infection). Cell type and time point are not known. CDR3s include the opening cysteine and the closing phenylalanine or tryptophan. The D gene is left open where the match is weak.

CDR3 | J | D | V
CASSLEGTGQETQYF | TRBJ2-5 | . | TRBV5-1
CASSFGQGIREQYF | TRBJ2-7 | . | TRBV7-9
CSVRGNEQFF | TRBJ2-1 | . | TRBV29-1
CASSQEYWGTDNEQFF | TRBJ2-1 | . | TRBV14
CASRRTSLEETQYF | TRBJ2-5 | TRBD2 | TRBV6-1
CASSLEMDTQYF | TRBJ2-3 | . | TRBV5-1
CASSQEVRGFGYTF | TRBJ1-2 | . | TRBV4-1
CASSLSGQGPPSFGYTF | TRBJ1-2 | TRBD1 | TRBV12-3/TRBV12-4
CASSWTPGLYYEQYF | TRBJ2-7 | . | TRBV6-1
CASSEAWDRVVEKLFF | TRBJ1-4 | TRBD1 | TRBV6-1